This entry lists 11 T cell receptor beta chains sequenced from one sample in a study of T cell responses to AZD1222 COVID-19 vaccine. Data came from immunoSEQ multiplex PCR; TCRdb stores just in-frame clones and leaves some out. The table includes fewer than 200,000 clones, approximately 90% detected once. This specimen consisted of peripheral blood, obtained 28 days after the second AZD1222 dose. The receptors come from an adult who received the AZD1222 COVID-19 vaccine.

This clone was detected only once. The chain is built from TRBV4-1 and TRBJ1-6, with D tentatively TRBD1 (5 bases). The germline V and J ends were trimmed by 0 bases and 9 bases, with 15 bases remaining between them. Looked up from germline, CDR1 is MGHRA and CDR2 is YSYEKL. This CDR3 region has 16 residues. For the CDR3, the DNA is TGCGCCAGCAGCCAAGACGGGACCTCTCGGGTTTCACCCCTCCACTTT. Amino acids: CASSQDGTSRVSPLHF.

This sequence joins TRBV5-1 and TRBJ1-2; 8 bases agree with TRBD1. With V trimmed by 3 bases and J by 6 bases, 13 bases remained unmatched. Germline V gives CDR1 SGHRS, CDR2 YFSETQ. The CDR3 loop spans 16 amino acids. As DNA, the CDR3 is TGCGCCAGCAGCTACGTGGTTACCGGACAGGGCCATGGCTACACCTTC. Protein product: CASSYVVTGQGHGYTF.

CDR3 sequence reads: CASSWGRGSEQYF. The CDR3 DNA sequence: TGTGCCAGCAGCTGGGGGCGTGGGAGCGAGCAGTACTTC. The chain employs TRBV11-2 and TRBJ2-7, with D maybe TRBD1 (6 bases). Germline V gene sequence: CDR1 SGHAT, CDR2 FQNNGV. V was shortened by 4 bases and J by 6 bases, with 13 bases between the two germline ends. This CDR3 spans 13 amino acids.

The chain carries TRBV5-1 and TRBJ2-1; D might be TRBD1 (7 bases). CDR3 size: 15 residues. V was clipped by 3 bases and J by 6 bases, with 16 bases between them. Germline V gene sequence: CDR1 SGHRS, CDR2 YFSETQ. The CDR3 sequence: CASSSGGGGTNEQFF. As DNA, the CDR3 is TGCGCCAGCAGCTCAGGAGGGGGCGGGACCAATGAGCAGTTCTTC.

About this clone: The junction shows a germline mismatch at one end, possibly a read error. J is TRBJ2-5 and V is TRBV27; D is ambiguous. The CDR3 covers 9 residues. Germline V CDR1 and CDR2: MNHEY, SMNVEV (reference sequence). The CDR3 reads CASTLTQYF. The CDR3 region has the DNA TGTGCCAGCACTTTAACCCAGTACTTC.

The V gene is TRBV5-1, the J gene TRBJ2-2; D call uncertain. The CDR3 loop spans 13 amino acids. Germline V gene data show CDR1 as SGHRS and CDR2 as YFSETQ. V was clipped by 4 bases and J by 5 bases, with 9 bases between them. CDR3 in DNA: TGCGCCAGCAGCCCGGGTGGGACCGGGGAGCTGTTTTTT. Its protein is CASSPGGTGELFF.

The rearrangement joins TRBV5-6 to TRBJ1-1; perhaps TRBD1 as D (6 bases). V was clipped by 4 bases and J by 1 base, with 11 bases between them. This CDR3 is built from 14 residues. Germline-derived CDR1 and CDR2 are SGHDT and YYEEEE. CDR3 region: CASSRGHRNTEAFF. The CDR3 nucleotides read TGTGCCAGCAGCAGGGGACACCGGAACACTGAAGCTTTCTTT.

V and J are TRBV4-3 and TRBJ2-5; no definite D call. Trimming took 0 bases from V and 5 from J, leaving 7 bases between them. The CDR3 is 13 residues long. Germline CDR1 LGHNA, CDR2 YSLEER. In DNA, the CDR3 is TGCGCCAGCAGCCAAGATCTTTTTGAGACCCAGTACTTC. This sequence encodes CASSQDLFETQYF.

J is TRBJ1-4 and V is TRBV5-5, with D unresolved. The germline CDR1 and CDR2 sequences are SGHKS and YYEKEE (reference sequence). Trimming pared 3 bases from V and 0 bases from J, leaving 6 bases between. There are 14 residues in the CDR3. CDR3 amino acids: CASSYSATNEKLFF. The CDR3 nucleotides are TGTGCCAGCAGCTACAGTGCAACTAATGAAAAACTGTTTTTT. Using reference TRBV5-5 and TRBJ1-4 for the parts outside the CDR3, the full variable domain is DAGVTQSPTHLIKTRGQQVTLRCSPISGHKSVSWYQQVLGQGPQFIFQYYEKEERGRGNFPDRFSARQFPNYSSELNVNALLLGDSALYLCASSYSATNEKLFFGSGTQLSVL.

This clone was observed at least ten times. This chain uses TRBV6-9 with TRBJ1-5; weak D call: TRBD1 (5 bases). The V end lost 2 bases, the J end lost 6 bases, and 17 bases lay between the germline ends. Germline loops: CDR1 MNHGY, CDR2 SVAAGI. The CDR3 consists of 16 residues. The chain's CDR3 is CASSYTSGRPGQPQHF. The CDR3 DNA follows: TGTGCCAGCAGTTATACCTCAGGGAGGCCGGGTCAGCCCCAGCATTTT.

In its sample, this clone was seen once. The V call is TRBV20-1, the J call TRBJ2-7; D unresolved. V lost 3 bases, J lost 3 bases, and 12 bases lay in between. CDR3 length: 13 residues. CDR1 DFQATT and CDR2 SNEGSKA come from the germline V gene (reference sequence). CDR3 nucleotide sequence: TGCAGTGCTAGTAAGTACCCGAACTACGAGCAGTACTTC. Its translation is CSASKYPNYEQYF.